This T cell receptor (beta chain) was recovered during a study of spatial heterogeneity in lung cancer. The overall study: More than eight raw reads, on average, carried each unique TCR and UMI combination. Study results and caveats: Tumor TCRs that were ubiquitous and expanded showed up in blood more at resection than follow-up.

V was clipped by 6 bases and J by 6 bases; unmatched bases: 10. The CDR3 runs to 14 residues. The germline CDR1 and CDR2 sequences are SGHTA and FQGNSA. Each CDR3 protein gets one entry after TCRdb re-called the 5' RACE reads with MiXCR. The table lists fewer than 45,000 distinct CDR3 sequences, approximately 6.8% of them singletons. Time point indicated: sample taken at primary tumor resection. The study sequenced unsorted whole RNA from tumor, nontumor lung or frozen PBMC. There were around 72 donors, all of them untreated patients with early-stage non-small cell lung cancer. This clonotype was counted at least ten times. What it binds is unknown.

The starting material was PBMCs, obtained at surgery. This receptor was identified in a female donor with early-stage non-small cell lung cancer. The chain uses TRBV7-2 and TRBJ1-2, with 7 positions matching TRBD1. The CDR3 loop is CASSLGGSLHGYTF. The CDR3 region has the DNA TGTGCCAGCAGTCTAGGGGGCAGTCTCCATGGCTACACCTTC.